This T cell receptor (beta chain) was recovered during a study of cytomegalovirus exposure and HLA in healthy donors. The V gene lost 3 bases and the J gene lost 6 bases, with 6 bases spanning the gap. The CDR3 has 11 residues. Germline-derived CDR1 and CDR2 are MGHRA and YSYEKL. The primer mix had 60 Vbeta and 13 Jbeta primers. This table comes from immunoSEQ multiplex PCR, and its TCRdb copy is limited to in-frame clones, with some not included. The profile shows roughly 120,000 clones, 65% of them singletons. The chain employs TRBV4-1 and TRBJ2-7; D remains ambiguous. This receptor was obtained from a woman aged 40 to 50 in good health and CMV-seropositive. What was sequenced was PBMCs. The CDR3, as DNA: TGCGCCAGCAGCCACTACGGCGAGCAGTACTTC. This translates into CASSHYGEQYF.